This is a list of T cell receptor beta chains from one sample in a study of OX40 agonist ivuxolimab in advanced cancers. The table came from immunoSEQ multiplex PCR; TCRdb's copy has only in-frame clones and leaves some out. There are under 100,000 clones in the sample; 84% occur only once, and roughly 0.53% lies in the top ten. Material: CD4+ or CD8+ T cells sorted from blood, obtained in a trial of the OX40 agonist ivuxolimab. All receptors derive from an adult with an advanced solid tumor such as melanoma, head and neck, liver or kidney cancer. Each CDR3 is given with its conserved first and last residue. The D gene is left open where the match is weak. For some rows the clone size is stated as once, few or many, or as a class when expanded; others skip it.

j_call d_call v_call clone_size cdr3_aa cdr3_nt
TRBJ2-2 . TRBV5-1 . CASSLEVGGRSTGELFF TGCGCCAGCAGCTTGGAGGTCGGGGGCAGGAGCACCGGGGAGCTGTTTTTT
TRBJ2-7 . TRBV5-6 . CASSLEGVTYEQYF TGTGCCAGCAGCTTGGAAGGGGTGACCTACGAGCAGTACTTC
TRBJ1-2 . TRBV6-6 . CAAALDSDYGYTF TGTGCCGCAGCCCTCGACAGTGACTATGGCTACACCTTC
TRBJ1-3 . TRBV7-9 . CASSPQGNTIYF TGTGCCAGCAGCCCCCAGGGGAACACCATATATTTT
TRBJ1-2 . TRBV6-1 . CASSEGPYGYTF TGTGCCAGCAGTGAGGGGCCCTATGGCTACACCTTC
TRBJ2-2 . TRBV11-1 . CASSLPADPSNTGELFF TGTGCCAGCAGCTTACCGGCAGATCCATCGAACACCGGGGAGCTGTTTTTT
TRBJ2-7 TRBD2 TRBV5-6 . CASHQTSGSYEQYF TGTGCCAGCCACCAAACTAGCGGGAGTTACGAGCAGTACTTC
TRBJ2-1 TRBD2 TRBV18 . CASSPAGGGAYNEQFF TGTGCCAGCTCACCCGCCGGCGGGGGGGCCTACAATGAGCAGTTCTTC
TRBJ1-2 . TRBV5-4 few CASSFDFLNYVGYTF TGTGCCAGCAGCTTCGATTTCCTGAACTATGTAGGCTACACCTTC
TRBJ2-3 . TRBV28 . CASSQGTTDTQYF TGTGCCAGCAGTCAGGGTACTACAGATACGCAGTATTTT